This entry describes one T cell receptor beta chain. Under the authors' procedure: Reference gene primer amplification gave nucleated cell count estimates. The method was immunoSEQ multiplex PCR; TCRdb's version includes in-frame clones alone and lacks a portion of them. That table supplies the V and J calls and clone size; D and trimming were determined from the DNA. Of approximately 31,000 clones in the sample, approximately 92% are singletons; the top ten hold 28%. The sample originates from a study of blood T cell repertoires in COVID-19. Study overall: The samples span acute and convalescent COVID-19 from the United States, Italy and Spain. Sample material is recorded as cDNA or gDNA derived from T cells, B-cell-depleted T cells, or PBMCs.

The receptor was derived from an elderly man with acute or convalescent COVID-19. Sequencing input: peripheral blood.

CDR3 in amino acids: CASSPGWTPNTGELFF. The CDR3 nucleotides are TGTGCCAGCAGTCCAGGGTGGACACCTAACACCGGGGAGCTGTTTTTT. V is TRBV11-3 and J is TRBJ2-2; maybe TRBD1 (5 bases). CDR1 is SGHNT, CDR2 YENEEA, per germline. The CDR3 is 16 amino acids. V lost 6 bases to trimming and J lost 2 bases, with 16 bases between them. Full variable domain (rest looked up from reference TRBV11-3 and TRBJ2-2): EAGVVQSPRYKIIEKKQPVAFWCNPISGHNTLYWYLQNLGQGPELLIRYENEEAVDDSQLPKDRFSAERLKGVDSTLKIQPAELGDSAVYLCASSPGWTPNTGELFFGEGSRLTVL.